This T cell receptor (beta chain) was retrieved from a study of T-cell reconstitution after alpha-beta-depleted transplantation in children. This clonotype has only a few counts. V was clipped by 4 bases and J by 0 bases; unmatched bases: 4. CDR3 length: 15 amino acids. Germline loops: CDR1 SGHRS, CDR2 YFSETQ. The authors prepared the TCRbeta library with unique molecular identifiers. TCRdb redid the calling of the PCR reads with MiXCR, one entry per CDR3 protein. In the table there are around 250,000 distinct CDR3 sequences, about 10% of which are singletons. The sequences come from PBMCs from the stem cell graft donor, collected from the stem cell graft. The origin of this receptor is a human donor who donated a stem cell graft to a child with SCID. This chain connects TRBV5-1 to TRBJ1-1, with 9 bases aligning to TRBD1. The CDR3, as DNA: TGCGCCAGCAGCCGGGGGACAGGGATGAACACTGAAGCTTTCTTT. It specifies CASSRGTGMNTEAFF.